These T cell receptor beta chains were read from a single sample in a study of blood T cell repertoires in COVID-19. Sequencing was performed with immunoSEQ multiplex PCR; in TCRdb, only in-frame clones are kept and a portion is missing. Of about 160,000 clones listed, over 70% are singletons. Sequenced: peripheral blood. Every receptor here comes from a man between 70 and 80 years old with acute or convalescent COVID-19. Each CDR3 is given with its conserved first and last residue. The order of the fields is CDR3 length, J gene, V gene, clone size, D gene, CDR3 DNA, CDR3 protein. D genes are given only for firm matches. Size is stated for part of the rows, as once, few or many counts, or as a class when the clone is expanded.

13 TRBJ2-7 TRBV6-2/TRBV6-3 few TRBD2 TGTGCCAGCAGTTGGGGACTAGCCTACGAGCAGTACTTC CASSWGLAYEQYF
13 TRBJ2-7 TRBV27 . TRBD1 TGTGCCAGCAGTCCAGCCGGGACAGTCGGGCAGTACTTC CASSPAGTVGQYF
11 TRBJ2-7 TRBV7-9 . . TGTGCCAGCAGGGCAGGGGTTGAGCAGTACTTC CASRAGVEQYF
19 TRBJ1-5 TRBV3-1/TRBV3-2 . TRBD1 TGTGCCAGCAGCCAAGATAGGGGGACAGGGAACACCGGCAATCAGCCCCAGCATTTT CASSQDRGTGNTGNQPQHF
14 TRBJ2-2 TRBV10-2 . TRBD1 TGCGCCAGCGAAATCGACAGGGTCACCGGGGAGCTGTTTTTT CASEIDRVTGELFF
15 TRBJ2-7 TRBV6-5 . . TGTGCCAGCAGCTCTGCGGGCCTTGCTATCTACGGGCAGTACTTC CASSSAGLAIYGQYF
15 TRBJ1-5 TRBV2 . . TGTGCCAGCAGTGATGTGCAGGGTGGCAATCAGCCCCAGCATTTT CASSDVQGGNQPQHF
15 TRBJ2-1 TRBV5-4 few . TGTGCCAGCAGCTTGCGCGGAAGCTCCTACAATGAGCAGTTCTTC CASSLRGSSYNEQFF
13 TRBJ2-7 TRBV12-3/TRBV12-4 . . TGTGCCAGCAGTTTACGAATTACGGGGGAGCAGTACTTC CASSLRITGEQYF
14 TRBJ1-3 TRBV6-6 . TRBD1 TGTGCCAGCAGGGTGGGACAGTCTGGAAACACCATATATTTT CASRVGQSGNTIYF
16 TRBJ1-2 TRBV2 once . TGTGCCAGCAGTCCCGGGCCCGGGGAAGTGGACTATGGCTACACCTTC CASSPGPGEVDYGYTF
17 TRBJ1-6 TRBV5-4 . TRBD1 TGTGCCAGCAGCCCAGACAGGGGAGTTTCCTATAATTCACCCCTCCACTTT CASSPDRGVSYNSPLHF
18 TRBJ1-3 TRBV19 many TRBD1 TGTGCCAGTAGAAATGGACAGGACCGCTACAACTCTGGAAACACCATATATTTT CASRNGQDRYNSGNTIYF
17 TRBJ1-2 TRBV4-3 few . TGCGCCAGCAGCCCAGGCAGCGGGACCTGGGCGACCTATGGCTACACCTTC CASSPGSGTWATYGYTF
16 TRBJ2-1 TRBV4-3 few . TGCGCCAGCAGCCAAGAGCGGGGGCTGTCTTACAATGAGCAGTTCTTC CASSQERGLSYNEQFF
14 TRBJ2-7 TRBV7-9 . TRBD1 TGTGCCAGCAGCTTTAGTCAGGGGGCAGGCGAGCAGTACTTC CASSFSQGAGEQYF
16 TRBJ2-5 TRBV7-2 . TRBD2 TGTGCCAGCAGCTTAGTAGCTAGCGGGGGTACAGGGACCCAGTACTTC CASSLVASGGTGTQYF
14 TRBJ2-7 TRBV9 . TRBD2 TGTGCCAGCAGCGTTGCCTACCGGGGAGGGGAGCAGTACTTC CASSVAYRGGEQYF
14 TRBJ1-1 TRBV5-1 . TRBD1 TGCGCCAGCACTACAGGGGGGTGGGACACTGAAGCTTTCTTT CASTTGGWDTEAFF
13 TRBJ2-5 TRBV4-2 . . TGTGCCAGCAGCCAACAGGGTTCAGAGACCCAGTACTTC CASSQQGSETQYF
16 TRBJ2-3 TRBV5-4 once . TGTGCCAGCAGCCCGACAGGTCCTTTAAGCACAGATACGCAGTATTTT CASSPTGPLSTDTQYF
13 TRBJ2-3 TRBV6-6 . . TGTGCCAGCAGTTATCTAGTCCCAGATACGCAGTATTTT CASSYLVPDTQYF
14 TRBJ2-7 TRBV19 . TRBD1 TGTGCCAGTGCCATGGGACAGGGAGGATACGAGCAGTACTTC CASAMGQGGYEQYF
14 TRBJ2-5 TRBV5-1 . TRBD1 TGCGCCAGCAGCACGGGACAGGGGCAAGAGACCCAGTACTTC CASSTGQGQETQYF
12 TRBJ2-1 TRBV29-1 . . TGCAGCGTCGGGACTGGACAGGCCGCGTCGTTCTTC CSVGTGQAASFF
14 TRBJ1-1 TRBV5-1 few . TGCGCCAGCAGCTTGGCCAGTATGAACACTGAAGCTTTCTTT CASSLASMNTEAFF
13 TRBJ2-5 TRBV11-2 . . TGTGCCAGCAGCTTTAGGCGGCAAGAGACCCAGTACTTC CASSFRRQETQYF
12 TRBJ1-1 TRBV2 few TRBD1 TGTGCCAGCAGTACAGGGGCCCCTGAAGCTTTCTTT CASSTGAPEAFF
17 TRBJ2-2 TRBV19 few TRBD1 TGTGCCAGTAACTCAGGGGGAACGGCCGCGAACACCGGGGAGCTGTTTTTT CASNSGGTAANTGELFF
16 TRBJ2-3 TRBV7-7 . TRBD2 TGTGCCAGCAGCCCTACTAGCGGGGGGGCCTCAGATACGCAGTATTTT CASSPTSGGASDTQYF
14 TRBJ2-5 TRBV4-1 . TRBD2 TGCGCCAGCAAAGGACTAGGGGCCCAAGAGACCCAGTACTTC CASKGLGAQETQYF
16 TRBJ1-1 TRBV6-6 . . TGTGCCAGCAGTTACTCCGGACAGACCCTCGAAACTGAAGCTTTCTTT CASSYSGQTLETEAFF
14 TRBJ1-5 TRBV18 once . TGTGCCAGCTCACGGGGAGCGAGCAATCAGCCCCAGCATTTT CASSRGASNQPQHF
15 TRBJ2-1 TRBV6-5 . . TGTGCCAGCAGTTACGGGGGGAGCTCCTACAATGAGCAGTTCTTC CASSYGGSSYNEQFF
15 TRBJ1-2 TRBV6-5 . . TGTGCCGTCCATCGGGGGGCGATGTCTGAGGATGGCTACACCTTC CAVHRGAMSEDGYTF
15 TRBJ1-2 TRBV24-1 few . TGTGCCACCAGTGATTCCCCCCCAGGAACTCATGGCTACACCTTC CATSDSPPGTHGYTF
15 TRBJ2-5 TRBV24-1 . TRBD1 TGTGCCACCAGTGGCGGGACAGGGGTTAGTGAGACCCAGTACTTC CATSGGTGVSETQYF
11 TRBJ2-2 TRBV9 . TRBD1 TGTGCCAGCAGCGGGACAGGGCCGCTGTTTTTT CASSGTGPLFF
13 TRBJ1-1 TRBV19 once . TGTGCCAGTAGTATAGACCCCTACACTGAAGCTTTCTTT CASSIDPYTEAFF